Sequencing of this TCR beta chain was carried out in a study of beta chain features in type 1 diabetes. Across the study: The patient and healthy donor groups were comparable for age, gender and cell yields.

This clone showed up just a few times. Its antigen is unknown. Since all of the isolated RNA was reverse transcribed, expressed TCRB transcripts were what got sequenced. An average of around 3.5 million reads was obtained for naive, central memory and regulatory T cell samples. Assay: immunoSEQ multiplex PCR; the TCRdb copy retains only in-frame clones and omits some. This repertoire shows about 370,000 clones, 9.6% found once; its top ten account for roughly 0.54%. Broader study findings: Researchers report that Type 1 diabetes patients had moderately but significantly shorter TCRB CDR3s across all four CD4+ subsets. In the patient group, naive, central memory and Treg TCRB repertoires seemed more alike than in the healthy donor group.

V was clipped by 7 bases and J by 0 bases, with 10 bases between them. From germline, CDR1 is MDHEN and CDR2 SYDVKM. This CDR3 region has 14 residues. Every donor had blood drawn once into heparin, around 100 mL on average. The chain joins TRBV28 to TRBJ1-5; D may be TRBD1 (5 bases). This receptor was identified in a man in his thirties or forties with type 1 diabetes. The sample was central memory CD4+ T cells from blood. CDR3 residues: CASTAGYSNQPQHF. As DNA, the CDR3 is TGTGCCAGCACAGCAGGGTATAGCAATCAGCCCCAGCATTTT.